Each of the 22 T cell receptor beta chains below was sequenced from the same sample in a study of shared clonotypes between healthy human individuals (dated by TCRdb to 2019 to 2021). The protocol used for the library was the immunoSEQ multiplex PCR assay. In TCRdb, the immuneACCESS table is reduced to in-frame sequences with V and J assigned. These tables do not hold every clone; where another copy was compared, an unresolved V gene accounts for under half, and the others remain unexplained. This sample holds 1,500,000 or so clones; approximately 98.5% were observed only once. Of the sample, 0.36% is held by the ten largest clones. The sample comprised naive CD4+ T cells sorted from blood. The label giving this sample's cell subset or site can be read as: CD45RA+ positively selected. These receptors were obtained from a man aged 30 to 45 in good health.

This chain links TRBV5-6 with TRBJ1-3, with D unclear. The V end was cut by 5 bases, the J end by 0 bases, with 6 bases between. The length of the CDR3 is 13 residues. CDR1 SGHDT and CDR2 YYEEEE come from the germline V gene. CDR3: CASRSLSGNTIYF. The CDR3 DNA is TGTGCCAGCAGGTCTCTCTCTGGAAACACCATATATTTT.

The genes are TRBV2 and TRBJ2-7; D is unclear. Trimming pared 9 bases from V and 1 base from J, leaving 13 bases between. This CDR3 is built from 13 residues. Germline V gene data show CDR1 as SNHLY and CDR2 as FYNNEI. Here the CDR3 reads CARHRGLSYEQYF. DNA for the CDR3: TGTGCCAGACACCGCGGCCTTTCCTACGAGCAGTACTTC. The whole variable domain, remainder taken from reference TRBV2 and TRBJ2-7, is EPEVTQTPSHQVTQMGQEVILRCVPISNHLYFYWYRQILGQKVEFLVSFYNNEISEKSEIFDDQFSVERPDGSNFTLKIRSTKLEDSAMYFCARHRGLSYEQYFGPGTRLTVT.

The chain recombines TRBV19 with TRBJ1-2, with 7 bases lining up with TRBD1. CDR1 LNHDA and CDR2 SQIVND come from the germline V gene (reference sequence). The CDR3 length is 13 residues. Trimming at V came to 7 bases and at J to 4 bases, leaving 6 bases not matched to a gene. The CDR3 nucleotides read TGTGCCAGTACCGCCGGGACAGCCTATGGCTACACCTTC. Protein product: CASTAGTAYGYTF.

This clone has just one count. The rearrangement links TRBV6-5 to TRBJ2-1; 9 positions agree with TRBD2. The CDR3 consists of 15 residues. Germline V lookup: CDR1 MNHEY, CDR2 SVGAGI. The V and J ends lost 0 bases and 5 bases, in that order; junction bases with no gene match: 2. In DNA form, the CDR3 reads TGTGCCAGCAGTTACTCTAGACTAGCGGACAATGAGCAGTTCTTC. Translating it yields CASSYSRLADNEQFF.

The chain uses TRBV5-1 and TRBJ2-3; TRBD2 agrees at 8 bases. This CDR3 has 15 residues. Germline V gene lookup returns CDR1 SGHRS and CDR2 YFSETQ. The V and J ends lost 4 bases and 1 base, in that order; junction bases with no gene match: 5. CDR3 loop: CASSVLAGRTDTQYF. CDR3 DNA sequence: TGCGCCAGCAGCGTATTAGCGGGACGCACAGATACGCAGTATTTT.

This sequence joins TRBV11-2 and TRBJ2-4; TRBD1 agrees at 11 bases. V gave up 7 bases and J gave up 6 bases; unmatched junction bases: 8. CDR1 SGHAT and CDR2 FQNNGV come from the germline V gene. The CDR3 length is 15 residues. The chain's CDR3 is CASKRTGGAGNIQYF. In DNA, the CDR3 is TGTGCCAGCAAACGGACAGGGGGCGCGGGAAACATTCAGTACTTC.

The chain joins TRBV10-3 to TRBJ2-2; 12 nucleotides match TRBD2. This CDR3 is 17 amino acids long. Germline V gene lookup returns CDR1 ENHRY and CDR2 SYGVKD. V shed 3 bases, J shed 7 bases, and the junction held 9 bases outside the gene matches. The CDR3 DNA sequence: TGTGCCATCAGTGACCTGACTAGCGGGAGACAGGTCGGGGAGCTGTTTTTT. Translated: CAISDLTSGRQVGELFF.

The CDR3 here is CAISESPDQPQHF. The CDR3 nucleotides read TGTGCCATCAGTGAGTCTCCAGATCAGCCCCAGCATTTT. V usage is TRBV10-3 and J usage is TRBJ1-5; D remains unclear. The CDR3 is 13 amino acids. Germline CDR1 ENHRY, CDR2 SYGVKD. V was trimmed by 0 bases and J by 5 bases, leaving 5 bases between them.

J is TRBJ2-1 and V is TRBV28; 14 nucleotides agree with TRBD2. The CDR3 length is 15 residues. Unmatched junction bases numbered 5, after V lost 3 bases and J lost 10 bases. The germline V gene encodes CDR1 MDHEN and CDR2 SYDVKM. The CDR3 is CASSLGLAGALEQFF. DNA for the CDR3: TGTGCCAGCAGTTTGGGACTAGCGGGAGCCCTCGAGCAGTTCTTC.

This clone was seen once. The V call is TRBV28, the J call TRBJ2-2, with TRBD2 identical over 10 bases. The CDR3 contains 15 residues. V shed 5 bases and J 4 bases; nucleotides not matched to a gene: 4. CDR1 and CDR2 (germline): MDHEN, SYDVKM. CDR3 residues: CASSPQREGTGELFF. CDR3 coding DNA: TGTGCCAGCAGTCCCCAGCGGGAGGGCACCGGGGAGCTGTTTTTT.

This chain connects TRBV19 to TRBJ2-3; the D gene could be TRBD1 or TRBD2 (5 bases each). Germline values: CDR1 LNHDA, CDR2 SQIVND (reference sequence). V lost 7 bases and J 6 bases, leaving 20 bases between the germline ends. The CDR3 contains 15 residues. The CDR3 protein is CASTGAGRTSDTQYF. The CDR3 region has the DNA TGTGCCAGTACCGGGGCGGGCCGGACCTCGGATACGCAGTATTTT.

The rearrangement links TRBV11-2 to TRBJ2-7; 11 nucleotides match TRBD2. With V trimmed by 2 bases and J by 0 bases, 6 bases remained unmatched. There are 17 residues in the CDR3. Per germline, CDR1 SGHAT and CDR2 FQNNGV. The CDR3: CASSLQTSGIHSYEQYF. The CDR3 DNA follows: TGTGCCAGCAGCTTACAGACTAGCGGGATTCACTCCTACGAGCAGTACTTC.

The genes are TRBV7-8 and TRBJ2-3; D gene ambiguous. V was pared by 1 base and J by 1 base, with 9 bases between. CDR1 SGHVS and CDR2 FQNEAQ come from the germline V gene. The CDR3 has 15 residues. CDR3 sequence: CASSLGGWGTDTQYF. The CDR3 DNA reads TGTGCCAGCAGCTTAGGTGGGTGGGGCACAGATACGCAGTATTTT.

V gene TRBV28 combines with J gene TRBJ1-2, with D maybe TRBD1 (6 bases). V lost 7 bases and J 2 bases, leaving 17 bases between the germline ends. Germline loops: CDR1 MDHEN, CDR2 SYDVKM. The CDR3 totals 15 residues. The CDR3, as DNA: TGTGCCAGCATCGAAAGCGGGACATACAACTATGGCTACACCTTC. This codes for CASIESGTYNYGYTF.

CDR3 nucleotides: TGTGCCAGCAGCCCCCGCCCTCGGGCGGGAGGGCGCGGGGAGCTGTTTTTT. Its translation is CASSPRPRAGGRGELFF. This chain joins TRBV7-8 and TRBJ2-2, with 9 bases that match TRBD2. J was trimmed by 7 bases and V by 5 bases; bases with no gene match: 14. Germline CDR1 is SGHVS and CDR2 is FQNEAQ. The CDR3 is 17 residues long.

This clone was counted a single time. The CDR3: CASSYGPGNEQYF. CDR3 in DNA: TGTGCCAGCAGTTACGGGCCAGGGAACGAGCAGTACTTC. The V and J genes are TRBV6-5 and TRBJ2-7; D possibly corresponds to TRBD1 (5 bases). V dropped 2 bases and J dropped 5 bases, with 10 bases sitting between them. Per the germline V gene, CDR1 is MNHEY and CDR2 is SVGAGI. The CDR3 is made up of 13 amino acids.

The genes are TRBV9 and TRBJ2-7; 10 bases line up with TRBD2. Unmatched junction bases numbered 5, after V lost 4 bases and J lost 1 base. This CDR3 is built from 15 residues. Germline V gene sequence: CDR1 SGDLS, CDR2 YYNGEE. CDR3 residues: CASSFTSGDSYEQYF. The CDR3 DNA is TGTGCCAGCAGCTTTACTAGCGGGGATTCCTACGAGCAGTACTTC.

The chain uses TRBV29-1 and TRBJ1-2; unclear D gene. The CDR3 loop spans 13 amino acids. V dropped 4 bases and J dropped 8 bases, with 17 bases sitting between them. The germline CDR1 and CDR2 sequences are SQVTM and ANQGSEA. CDR3 region: CSVVSGRAYGYTF. In nucleotides, the CDR3 is TGCAGCGTTGTTTCCGGTAGGGCTTACGGCTACACCTTC. Based on the CDR3 plus reference TRBV29-1 and TRBJ1-2, the full variable domain is SAVISQKPSRDICQRGTSLTIQCQVDSQVTMMFWYRQQPGQSLTLIATANQGSEATYESGFVIDKFPISRPNLTFSTLTVSNMSPEDSSIYLCSVVSGRAYGYTFGSGTRLTVV.

This clone was detected only once. The chain recombines TRBV9 with TRBJ2-1, with 9 bases identical to TRBD2. Germline V CDR1 and CDR2: SGDLS, YYNGEE. V dropped 1 base and J dropped 5; count of bases not matched to a gene: 7. The CDR3 consists of 16 residues. This CDR3 is CASSVSSGNSNNEQFF. The CDR3 nucleotides are TGTGCCAGCAGCGTATCTAGCGGGAACAGCAACAATGAGCAGTTCTTC.

The gene calls are TRBV5-1 and TRBJ2-3; tentatively, D is TRBD1 (6 bases). CDR3 length: 14 residues. The germline V gene has CDR1 SGHRS and CDR2 YFSETQ. The V end lost 5 bases, the J end lost 2 bases, and 12 bases lay between the germline ends. Written as DNA, the CDR3 is TGCGCCAGCAGACGGGACAAACACACAGATACGCAGTATTTT. Protein: CASRRDKHTDTQYF.

The chain recombines TRBV7-6 with TRBJ2-7, with D maybe TRBD1 (5 bases). The CDR3 spans 13 residues. The ends were cut back, 5 bases at V and 7 bases at J, with 15 bases in the middle. CDR1 and CDR2 from the germline V gene are SGHVS and FNYEAQ. The CDR3 sequence is CASSIGTGLEQYF. The CDR3 DNA reads TGTGCCAGCAGCATCGGAACAGGATTGGAGCAGTACTTC.

This chain links TRBV9 with TRBJ2-5; TRBD2 might be the D (5 bases). Germline V gives CDR1 SGDLS, CDR2 YYNGEE. The length of the CDR3 is 15 residues. Trimming pared 5 bases from V and 5 bases from J, leaving 19 bases between. The CDR3 protein is CASSARGSGWETQYF. CDR3 in DNA: TGTGCCAGCAGTGCAAGAGGGTCGGGGTGGGAGACCCAGTACTTC.